The present entry profiles one T cell receptor beta chain with its context. Germline values: CDR1 WSHSY, CDR2 SAAADI. V dropped 0 bases and J dropped 5; count of bases not matched to a gene: 2. This CDR3 is 14 amino acids long. These data come from a study of T cell responses to AZD1222 COVID-19 vaccine. The method was immunoSEQ multiplex PCR; TCRdb's version includes in-frame clones alone and lacks a portion of them. The sample has about 120,000 clones, about 88% seen once. The receptor's source is an adult who received the AZD1222 COVID-19 vaccine. V and J are TRBV10-2 and TRBJ1-2; 8 bases line up with TRBD1. Sequenced here: peripheral blood, sampled 28 days after the second AZD1222 dose. The CDR3 protein is CASSESRQGYGYTF. CDR3 DNA: TGCGCCAGCAGTGAGTCGCGACAGGGGTATGGCTACACCTTC.